This TCR beta chain stems from a study of OX40 agonist ivuxolimab in advanced cancers. Across the study: Ivuxolimab was delivered to patients intravenously every 2 weeks at doses spanning 0.01 to 10 mg/kg. Partial responses were achieved by three patients: one hepatocellular carcinoma, two cutaneous melanoma. The study, taken as a whole, reports: Among the lowest peripheral clonal expansion occurred in 0.1-3.0 mg/kg partial responders.

Repertoires were generated with immunoSEQ multiplex PCR, while TCRdb's copy carries only in-frame clones and drops some. The sample lists over 100,000 clones, about nine tenths occurring once. Points on this clone: Antigen unknown.

The CDR3 is made up of 12 amino acids. Germline V CDR1 and CDR2: MDHEN, SYDVKM. V was trimmed by 5 bases and J by 4 bases, leaving 6 bases between them. This TCR came from an adult with an advanced solid tumor such as melanoma, head and neck, liver or kidney cancer. The V gene is TRBV28, the J gene TRBJ1-3; D remains unclear. The input for sequencing was CD4+ or CD8+ T cells sorted from blood, taken in a trial of the OX40 agonist ivuxolimab. The CDR3 reads CASSPAGNTIYF. CDR3 nucleotide sequence: TGTGCCAGCAGTCCTGCCGGAAACACCATATATTTT.